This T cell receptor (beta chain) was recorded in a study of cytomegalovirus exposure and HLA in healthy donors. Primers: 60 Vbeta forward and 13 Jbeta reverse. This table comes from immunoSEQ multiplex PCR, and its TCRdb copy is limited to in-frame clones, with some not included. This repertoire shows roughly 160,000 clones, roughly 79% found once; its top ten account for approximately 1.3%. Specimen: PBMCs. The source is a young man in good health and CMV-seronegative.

CDR3 protein: CASSFRGRGNEKLFF. The CDR3 nucleotides are TGTGCCAGCAGTTTCCGGGGGAGGGGAAATGAAAAACTGTTTTTT. V gene TRBV28 combines with J gene TRBJ1-4, with D maybe TRBD1 (5 bases). V was trimmed by 3 bases and J by 5 bases, leaving 13 bases between them. The CDR3 spans 15 residues. The V gene's germline CDR1 is MDHEN and CDR2 SYDVKM.